These T cell receptor beta chains were read from a single sample in a study of CD8+CD57+ T cells in acquired aplastic anemia. MiXCR was run by TCRdb on the reads, yielding one entry per CDR3 protein. The sample shows 150,000 to 200,000 distinct CDR3 sequences, roughly 64% of them seen only once. Input material: sorted CD4+, CD8+, or CD8+CD57+ T cells (not recorded which) from PBMCs. The receptors derive from a human donor with severe aplastic anemia or a healthy control (not recorded which). Both conserved end residues are part of each CDR3. A D gene is named only where the DNA matches it firmly. Part of the rows lack a size; the others show once, few, many or a class for expanded clones.

V gene	D gene	J gene	clone size	CDR3 protein	CDR3 DNA
TRBV7-9	TRBD1	TRBJ2-7	NA	CASSEDRDSYEQYF	TGTGCCAGCAGCGAGGACAGGGACTCCTACGAGCAGTACTTC
TRBV9	NA	TRBJ2-2	NA	CASSVEGASGELFF	TGTGCCAGCAGCGTAGAAGGGGCTTCCGGGGAGCTGTTTTTT
TRBV2	NA	TRBJ1-1	NA	CASSEVEGGTEAFF	TGTGCCAGCAGTGAAGTCGAGGGGGGCACTGAAGCTTTCTTT
TRBV28	NA	TRBJ2-7	NA	CASSLEGPGHEQYF	TGTGCCAGCAGTTTAGAGGGACCCGGGCACGAGCAGTACTTC
TRBV7-9	NA	TRBJ2-7	once	CASSFYICSARVAGDYSYEQYF	NA
TRBV24-1	NA	TRBJ2-1	NA	CATSDFDQRGEQFF	TGTGCCACCAGTGATTTTGACCAAAGGGGTGAGCAGTTCTTC
TRBV10-2	NA	TRBJ1-2	NA	CASSPFENYGYTF	TGCGCCAGCAGTCCATTTGAAAACTATGGCTACACCTTC
TRBV20-1	TRBD1	TRBJ2-4	NA	CSAHDRGGNIQYF	TGCAGTGCCCACGACAGGGGCGGGAACATTCAGTACTTC
TRBV20-1	NA	TRBJ2-5	NA	CSARELAALQEAQYF	TGCAGTGCTAGAGAGTTGGCAGCACTCCAAGAGGCCCAGTACTTC
TRBV20-1	TRBD2	TRBJ2-7	few	CSAGLLAGGREQYF	TGCAGTGCGGGGCTTCTAGCGGGAGGGCGTGAGCAGTACTTC
TRBV5-1	TRBD1	TRBJ1-5	NA	CASSLEGQASQPQHF	TGCGCCAGCAGCTTGGAGGGACAGGCGAGTCAGCCCCAGCATTTT
TRBV29-1	TRBD1	TRBJ2-7	few	CSVGQGAYEQYF	TGCAGCGTGGGCCAGGGGGCCTACGAGCAGTACTTC
TRBV19	NA	TRBJ2-3	NA	CASSTGRSDTQYF	TGTGCCAGTAGTACGGGAAGGTCAGATACGCAGTATTTT
TRBV7-9	TRBD1	TRBJ1-6	once	CASSQRTGTANNSPLHF	TGTGCCAGCAGCCAGAGGACAGGGACAGCTAATAATTCACCCCTCCACTTT
TRBV19	NA	TRBJ1-1	NA	CASSSTVNTEAFF	TGTGCCAGTAGTTCAACAGTGAACACTGAAGCTTTCTTT
TRBV7-9	TRBD1	TRBJ1-4	NA	CASTYRDRGYEKLFF	TGTGCCAGCACGTACCGGGACAGGGGTTACGAAAAACTGTTTTTT
TRBV9	NA	TRBJ2-3	NA	CASSVATLGISYNEQYF	TGTGCCAGCAGCGTAGCTACGCTGGGGATTTCCTACAATGAGCAGTATTTT
TRBV10-3	NA	TRBJ2-7	NA	CATQGRCKYEQYF	TGTGCCACCCAGGGCCGGTGCAAGTACGAGCAGTACTTC
TRBV15	TRBD1	TRBJ1-4	NA	CATEGGGQGGEKLFF	TGTGCCACGGAAGGGGGGGGACAGGGTGGTGAAAAACTGTTTTTT
TRBV4-3	NA	TRBJ2-5	NA	CASSQDRGRGETQYF	TGCGCCAGCAGCCAAGATCGTGGCAGGGGCGAGACCCAGTACTTC
TRBV29-1	NA	TRBJ2-6	NA	CSVERGTGANVLTF	TGCAGCGTTGAAAGAGGGACTGGGGCCAACGTCCTGACTTTC
TRBV20-1	TRBD1	TRBJ1-2	few	CSARAGTGGYGYTF	TGCAGTGCTAGAGCCGGGACAGGGGGCTATGGCTACACCTTC